This entry describes one T cell receptor beta chain. What it binds is unknown. The CDR3 length is 16 residues. V was cut by 8 bases and J by 4 bases, with 24 bases left in between. Germline assignment: CDR1 SEHNR and CDR2 FQNEAQ (reference sequence). This entry comes from a study of cytomegalovirus exposure and HLA in healthy donors. Whole-study findings and limits: Specificity for CMV antigens was confirmed in vitro for three of the CMV-associated chains.

PCR involved 60 Vbeta and 13 Jbeta primers. The table came from immunoSEQ multiplex PCR; TCRdb's copy has only in-frame clones and leaves some out. The repertoire has roughly 150,000 clones, roughly four fifths of them found once; the top ten carry nearly 3.5%. The sequence derives from a male donor in good health and CMV-seronegative. This chain links TRBV7-9 with TRBJ2-7; TRBD1 might be the D (6 bases). The sequenced sample was PBMCs. CDR3 sequence: CASGFVTGTIAYEQYF. In DNA, the CDR3 is TGTGCCAGCGGATTCGTAACAGGGACCATCGCTTACGAGCAGTACTTC.